Below are 2 T cell receptor beta chains sequenced from a single sample in a study of human T cells and chemical hapten exposure (dated by TCRdb to the early 2020s). To prepare the library, RACE was applied. TCRdb lists the instrument as NextSeq 500. The public reads were reprocessed in TCRdb via fastp at Q25 and MiXCR, keeping in-frame beta chains. For every CDR3 protein sequence, its rows merge into one entry that carries the most common genes and DNA. The sample table records about 80,000 distinct CDR3 sequences; 11% to 15% of these occur just once. In total, the top ten clones hold 4.6% of the sample. The time point label of this sample denotes: pre-sensitization, week 0. According to the study, the label for this sample's treatment or condition signals: therapeutic diphenylcyclopropenone sensitization with weekly scalp DPC. The sequenced sample was whole blood, obtained in connection with sensitization to the hapten diphenylcyclopropenone (DPC). Receptor source: a woman in her forties or fifties with alopecia areata. Some clones in this sample may be carry-over from other donors' samples.

The table lists this clonotype with a few counts. The chain couples TRBV18 to TRBJ2-1; 11 bases agree with TRBD2. The CDR3 runs to 13 residues. With V trimmed by 2 bases and J by 12 bases, 3 bases remained unmatched. The germline V gene has CDR1 KGHSH and CDR2 LQKENI. The CDR3 here is CASSPTSGSRQFF. The CDR3 coding sequence is TGTGCCAGCTCACCAACTAGCGGGAGTCGGCAGTTCTTC.

This clonotype was recorded a few times. The DNA of the CDR3 is TGTGCCAGCAGCGTTCGACTAGCGGGGTACAATGAGCAGTTCTTC. It codes for CASSVRLAGYNEQFF. The chain is built from TRBV9 and TRBJ2-1, with TRBD2 identical over 11 bases. Trimming took 2 bases from V and 4 from J; bases not matched to a gene: 2. CDR3 length equals 15 residues. CDR1 and CDR2 (germline): SGDLS, YYNGEE.